This paragraph reports one T cell receptor beta chain. The source of the sample is a study of control samples from healthy donors and cancer patients. Using immunoSEQ multiplex PCR, the repertoire was profiled, and TCRdb retains in-frame clones only, with some absent. The sample comprises around 120,000 clones, about 91% of which are singletons, and 3% to 4% rests with the top ten. Deletions cut 0 bases from V and 3 bases from J, with 5 bases between. This CDR3 comprises 14 residues. CDR1 MRHNA and CDR2 SNTAGT come from the germline V gene. The source of this sequence is a man in his forties in good health. Input material: blood. V usage is TRBV6-4 and J usage is TRBJ2-2; D is undetermined. The CDR3 reads CASSDSEDTGELFF. The CDR3 bases are TGTGCCAGCAGTGACTCTGAGGACACCGGGGAGCTGTTTTTT.